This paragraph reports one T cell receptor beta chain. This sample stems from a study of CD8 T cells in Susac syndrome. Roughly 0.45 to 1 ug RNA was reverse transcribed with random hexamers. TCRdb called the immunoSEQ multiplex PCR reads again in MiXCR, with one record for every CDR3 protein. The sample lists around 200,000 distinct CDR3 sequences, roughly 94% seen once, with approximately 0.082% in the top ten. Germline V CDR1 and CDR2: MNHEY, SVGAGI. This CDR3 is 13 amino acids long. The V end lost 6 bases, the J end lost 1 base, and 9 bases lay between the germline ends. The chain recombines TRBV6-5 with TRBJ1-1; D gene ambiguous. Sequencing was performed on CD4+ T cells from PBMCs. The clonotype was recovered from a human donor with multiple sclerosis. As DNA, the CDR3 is TGTGCCAGCAGCGCGTCAGCGAACACTGAAGCTTTCTTT. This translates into CASSASANTEAFF.